This T cell receptor (beta chain) emerged from a study of cytomegalovirus exposure and HLA in healthy donors. Overall study findings and caveats: In a later analysis, V- and J-gene trimming of beta chains associated with a DCLRE1C missense variant, replicated independently. Sequencing depth across donors, presence/absence analyses assumed, was roughly uniform.

PCR employed 60 Vbeta and 13 Jbeta primers. Profiling relied on immunoSEQ multiplex PCR, and the TCRdb table lists in-frame clones only, not all of them. The table includes 310,000 or so clones, 70% to 90% detected once. To note about this clone: What it binds is not known.

This TCR was recovered from a woman under 30 in good health and CMV-seronegative. The sequenced sample consisted of PBMCs.

The CDR3 DNA reads TGTGCCAGCCGCTTATCATGGGAGGGCGCTGAAGCTTTCTTT. This translates into CASRLSWEGAEAFF. The chain has TRBV27 and TRBJ1-1; D is unclear. The CDR3 is 14 amino acids. Germline-derived CDR1 and CDR2 are MNHEY and SMNVEV (reference sequence). Trimming removed 8 bases from V and 6 bases from J, with 19 bases in between.